The source of this T cell receptor beta chain is a study of T cells in Graves' hyperthyroidism and ophthalmopathy. General study findings and limits: Most clonotypes that expanded in the thyroid above 0.001 also showed up in blood.

With respect to this clonotype: Its antigen is not identified.

A Clinical Activity Score of at least 3, a NOSPECS grade of at least 4 and a duration under 3 months were recorded in the ophthalmopathy patients. Uncontrolled infections, other autoimmune diseases, pregnancy or lactation led to exclusion of patients. Amplification yielded TCR beta CDR3 regions, with RNA transcripts as the source. The TCR CDR3 first-round RT-PCR relied on the HTBI primer set. MiXCR, run by TCRdb on the multiplex PCR reads, gives a single entry per CDR3 protein. The sample includes about 300,000 distinct CDR3 sequences, roughly 19% of them seen just once. The CDR3 sequence is 15 residues long. CDR1 and CDR2 (germline): MGHRA, YSYEKL. The germline V and J ends were trimmed by 0 bases and 6 bases, with 13 bases remaining between them.

The rearrangement links TRBV4-1 to TRBJ2-3, with D tentatively TRBD2 (5 bases). This TCR came from a man aged 45-65 years with Graves' ophthalmopathy. The sample was blood. CDR3 residues: CASSQDPLGADTQYF. For the CDR3, the DNA is TGCGCCAGCAGCCAAGATCCGTTGGGAGCCGATACGCAGTATTTT.